This section outlines one T cell receptor (beta chain) sequence together with its context. This clonotype has at least ten counts. Its antigen is currently not known. It has no much larger one-base neighbor in the sample; base qualities were not kept. The sample's time point label, decoded: sample taken at primary tumor resection. The donors were some 76 patients from the lung TRACERx cohort who had early-stage, untreated non-small cell lung cancer. TCR sequencing used whole RNA extracted from tumor and nontumor lung tissue, or from cryopreserved PBMC samples, without cell sorting. Only patients with enough RNA available from two or more tumor regions were chosen for TCR sequencing. Receptors were amplified or captured by 5' RACE. This sample was sequenced with a NextSeq 500. The TCR library protocol attached a unique molecular identifier to each TCR cDNA molecule to allow correction of PCR and sequencing errors. The study's own analysis went as follows. Decombinator tools were used for TCR identification, UMI-based error correction and CDR3 extraction. TCRs above a frequency of 2 per 1,000, corresponding to the top 1% of the tumor frequency distribution, were defined as expanded. Renyi diversity was computed with the R vegan package after each repertoire had been subsampled 100 times to 5,000 TCRs. CDR3 similarity networks were constructed using string-kernel similarity of amino acid triplets, with links drawn between CDR3s whose pairwise similarity was above 0.82. TCRdb redid the processing of the public reads, applying fastp at Q25 and MiXCR, and retained in-frame beta chains. Entries are consolidated by CDR3 protein sequence, retaining the most common genes and DNA. TCRdb, not the original authors, processed these V and J calls. Counted in this sample were more than 45,000 distinct CDR3 sequences; approximately 5.7% of them appeared once. Together, the top ten hold more than 9.5% of the sample.

This sample was taken from a study of spatial heterogeneity in lung cancer (dated by TCRdb to between 2017 and 2020). Study-level background: More beta-chain than alpha-chain transcripts were consistently detected, likely reflecting higher beta-chain transcript abundance. In the raw uncorrected reads, each unique combination of TCR and UMI appeared more than ten times on average. In non-small cell lung cancer, the study quantitatively compared TCR alpha and beta repertoires across several tumor regions, matched nontumor lung, and blood. Nonsynonymous mutation counts, determined by whole-exome sequencing of tumor tissue, were related to TCR repertoire features. Both alpha and beta chains were TCR-sequenced in samples taken at surgery, namely 220 tumor regions, 64 matched nontumor lung samples and 55 to 60 PBMC samples. Broad study findings and their caveats: Ubiquitous expanded tumor TCRs were detected in blood more often at tumor resection than at routine follow-up. Confirming at a functional level the hypothesis that regional TCRs recognize regional mutations was considered to require additional single-cell paired TCR alpha and beta sequencing.

Taken from the germline V gene, the CDR1 and CDR2 loops are SGHTA and FQGTGA. Inclusive of the bounding cysteine and phenylalanine, the CDR3 is 14 residues long. Only the CDR3 DNA is retained, 42 bases long and in frame from the first base. V is clipped by 1 base and J by 7 bases, and the sequence between their germline boundaries is 11 bases long. The input for sequencing was PBMCs, taken at surgery. The sequence derives from a male donor with early-stage non-small cell lung cancer. The chain links TRBV7-3 with TRBJ2-1; a confident D gene designation cannot be given. CDR3 reads: CASSLKPGWNEQFF. The nucleotide sequence is given as TGTGCCAGCAGCTTAAAACCAGGTTGGAATGAGCAGTTCTTC.